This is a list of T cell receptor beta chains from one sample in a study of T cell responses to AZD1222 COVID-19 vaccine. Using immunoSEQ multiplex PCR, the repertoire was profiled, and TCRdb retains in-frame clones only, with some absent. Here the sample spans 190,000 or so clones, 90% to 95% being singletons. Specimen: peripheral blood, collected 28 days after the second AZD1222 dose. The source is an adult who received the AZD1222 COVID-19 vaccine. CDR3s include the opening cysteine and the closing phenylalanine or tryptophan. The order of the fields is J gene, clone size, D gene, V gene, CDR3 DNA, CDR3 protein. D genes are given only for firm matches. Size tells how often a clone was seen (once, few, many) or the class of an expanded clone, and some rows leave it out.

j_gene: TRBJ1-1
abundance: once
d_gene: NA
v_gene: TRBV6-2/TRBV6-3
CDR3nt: TGTGCCAGCAGTGCGATGGGACGCTTGAACACTGAAGCTTTCTTT
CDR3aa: CASSAMGRLNTEAFF

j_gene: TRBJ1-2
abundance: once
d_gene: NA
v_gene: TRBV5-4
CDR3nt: TGTGCCAGCAGCCCGCGAGGAGCCTATGGCTACACCTTC
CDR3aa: CASSPRGAYGYTF

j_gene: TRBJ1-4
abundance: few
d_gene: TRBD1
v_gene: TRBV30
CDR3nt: TGTGCCTGGGACCAGGGGGTAAACGAAAAACTGTTTTTT
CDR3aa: CAWDQGVNEKLFF

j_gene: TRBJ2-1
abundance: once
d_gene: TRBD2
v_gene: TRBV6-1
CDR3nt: TGTGCCAGCAGTGAAAGACTTGCAACTAGCGGCTCCTACAATGAGCAGTTCTTC
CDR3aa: CASSERLATSGSYNEQFF

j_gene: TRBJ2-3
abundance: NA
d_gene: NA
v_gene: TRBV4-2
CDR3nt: TGTGCCAGCAGCCGGACTACCCATGGCACAGATACGCAGTATTTT
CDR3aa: CASSRTTHGTDTQYF

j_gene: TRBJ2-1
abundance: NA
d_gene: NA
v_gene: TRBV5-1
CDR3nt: TGCGCCAGCAGCTTGGATGGACCCGGGTGGGATGAGCAGTTCTTC
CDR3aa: CASSLDGPGWDEQFF

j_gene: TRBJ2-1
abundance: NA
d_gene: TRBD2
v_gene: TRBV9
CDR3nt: TGTGCCAGCAGCCCCCAGGCGGGAGTCGTCTACAATGAGCAGTTCTTC
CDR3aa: CASSPQAGVVYNEQFF

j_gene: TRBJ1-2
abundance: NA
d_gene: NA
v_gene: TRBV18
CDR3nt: TGTGCCAGCTCACCCGGACATAACTATGGCTACACCTTC
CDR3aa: CASSPGHNYGYTF

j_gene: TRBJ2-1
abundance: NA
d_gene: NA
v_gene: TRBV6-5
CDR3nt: TGTGCCAGCAGTTACTCCGGAGTAAGCTCCTACAATGAGCAGTTCTTC
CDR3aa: CASSYSGVSSYNEQFF

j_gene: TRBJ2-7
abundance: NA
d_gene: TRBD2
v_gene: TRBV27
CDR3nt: TGTGCCAGCAGTCTACGGGGGGGCGATCGAGGGCGCGAGCAGTACTTC
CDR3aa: CASSLRGGDRGREQYF

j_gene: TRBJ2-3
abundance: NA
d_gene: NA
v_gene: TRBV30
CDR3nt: TGTGCCTGGAATTCCCAGGGAGGAGATACGCAGTATTTT
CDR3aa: CAWNSQGGDTQYF

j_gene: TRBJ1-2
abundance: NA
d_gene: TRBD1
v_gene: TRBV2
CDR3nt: TGTGCCAGCACTAGGACAGGGAACTATGGCTACACCTTC
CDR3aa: CASTRTGNYGYTF

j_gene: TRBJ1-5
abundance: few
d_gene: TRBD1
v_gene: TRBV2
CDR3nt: TGTGCCAGCAGTGTCAGGACAGGGGTGGCTCAGCCCCAGCATTTT
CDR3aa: CASSVRTGVAQPQHF

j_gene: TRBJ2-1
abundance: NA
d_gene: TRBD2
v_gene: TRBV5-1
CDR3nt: TGCGCCAGCAGCCCGGGACTAGCGGGAGTTGTGGGTGAGCAGTTCTTC
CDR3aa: CASSPGLAGVVGEQFF

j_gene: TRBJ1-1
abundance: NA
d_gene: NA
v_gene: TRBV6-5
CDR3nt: TGTGCCAGCAGTACGGACAGACCTCCTGAAGCTTTCTTT
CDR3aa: CASSTDRPPEAFF

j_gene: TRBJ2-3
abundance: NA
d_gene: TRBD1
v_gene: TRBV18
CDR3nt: TGTGCCAGCTCACCAGCCCTGGGACAGTATACGCAGTATTTT
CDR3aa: CASSPALGQYTQYF

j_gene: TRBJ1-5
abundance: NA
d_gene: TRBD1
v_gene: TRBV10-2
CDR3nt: TGCGCCAGCAGTAGAACGACAGGGGGCGATCAGCCCCAGCATTTT
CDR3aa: CASSRTTGGDQPQHF

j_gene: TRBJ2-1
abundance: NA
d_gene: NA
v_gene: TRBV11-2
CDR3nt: TGTGCCAGCAGCATACAAGTACTCAATGAGCAGTTCTTC
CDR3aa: CASSIQVLNEQFF

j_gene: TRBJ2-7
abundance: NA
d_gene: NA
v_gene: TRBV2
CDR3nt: TGTGCCAGCAGCAGGCCGGGCCCGTCCTACGAGCAGTACTTC
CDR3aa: CASSRPGPSYEQYF

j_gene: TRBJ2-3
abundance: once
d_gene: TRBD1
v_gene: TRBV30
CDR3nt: TGTGCCTTTCAGGGGGCTTCCACAGATACGCAGTATTTT
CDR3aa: CAFQGASTDTQYF

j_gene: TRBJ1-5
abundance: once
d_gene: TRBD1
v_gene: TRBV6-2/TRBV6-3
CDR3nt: TGTGCCAGCAGTTACGGAGGGACAGAGCGAGAGCCCCAGCATTTT
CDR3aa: CASSYGGTEREPQHF

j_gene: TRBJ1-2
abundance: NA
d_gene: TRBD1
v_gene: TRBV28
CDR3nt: TGTGCCAGCAGTTTTCGTAAGGGACAGGGGGCGCGGGGCTATGGCTACACCTTC
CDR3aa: CASSFRKGQGARGYGYTF

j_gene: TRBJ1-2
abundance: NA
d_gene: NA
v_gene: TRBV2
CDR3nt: TGTGCCAGCACCCCATGGGGCGAAAGCGGCTACACCTTC
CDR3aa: CASTPWGESGYTF

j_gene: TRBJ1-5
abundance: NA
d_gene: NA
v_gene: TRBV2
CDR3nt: TGTGCCAGCAGTGCAGGGGAATATAGCAATCAGCCCCAGCATTTT
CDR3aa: CASSAGEYSNQPQHF

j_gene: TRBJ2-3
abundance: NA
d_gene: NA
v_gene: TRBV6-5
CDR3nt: TGTGCCAGCAGTATGAAGCCTGATACGCAGTATTTT
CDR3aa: CASSMKPDTQYF

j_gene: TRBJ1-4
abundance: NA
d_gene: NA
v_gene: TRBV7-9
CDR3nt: TGTGCCAGCAGCCCCTCCGGGGGCGGAAATGAAAAACTGTTTTTT
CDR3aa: CASSPSGGGNEKLFF

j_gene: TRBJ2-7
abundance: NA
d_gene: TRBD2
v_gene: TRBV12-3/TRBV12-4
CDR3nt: TGTGCCAGCAGGGTCAGGGAGGGTGCCGAGCAGTACTTC
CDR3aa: CASRVREGAEQYF

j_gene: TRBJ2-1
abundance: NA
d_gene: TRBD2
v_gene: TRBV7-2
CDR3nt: TGTGCCAGCAGTCCGACTAGCGACCATTACAATGAGCAGTTCTTC
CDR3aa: CASSPTSDHYNEQFF

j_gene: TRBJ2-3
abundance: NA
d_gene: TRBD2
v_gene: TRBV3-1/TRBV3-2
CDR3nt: TGTGCCAGCAGCCACGGAACTAGCGGGAGGGCCGCAGATACGCAGTATTTT
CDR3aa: CASSHGTSGRAADTQYF

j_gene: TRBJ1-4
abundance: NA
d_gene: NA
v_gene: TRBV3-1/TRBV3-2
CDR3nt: TGTGCCAGCACGACAAGGATGGCTGCAACTAATGAAAAACTGTTTTTT
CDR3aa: CASTTRMAATNEKLFF

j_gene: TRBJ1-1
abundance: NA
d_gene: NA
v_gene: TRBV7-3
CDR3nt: TGTGCCAGCAGCCCCGCAGGGTCCACTGAAGCTTTCTTT
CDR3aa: CASSPAGSTEAFF

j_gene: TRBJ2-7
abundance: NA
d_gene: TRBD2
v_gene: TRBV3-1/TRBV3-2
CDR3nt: TGTGCCAGCAGCCCGGGACTAGCGGGAGGGCCTGACGCCTACGAGCAGTACTTC
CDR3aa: CASSPGLAGGPDAYEQYF

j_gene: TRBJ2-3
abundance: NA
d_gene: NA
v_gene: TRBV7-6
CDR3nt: TGTGCCAGCAGCTTAGCGTCGTCCAGCGCTCGCGGTAGATATAGCACAGATACGCAGTATTTT
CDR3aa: CASSLASSSARGRYSTDTQYF

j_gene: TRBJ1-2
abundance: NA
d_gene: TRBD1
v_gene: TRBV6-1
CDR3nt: TGTGCCAGCAGTACGCCGGGACAGGGCATCTATGGCTACACCTTC
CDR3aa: CASSTPGQGIYGYTF

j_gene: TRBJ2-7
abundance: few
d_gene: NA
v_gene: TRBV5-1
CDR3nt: TGCGCCAGCAGCCCGACCCTCTACGAGCAGTACTTC
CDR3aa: CASSPTLYEQYF

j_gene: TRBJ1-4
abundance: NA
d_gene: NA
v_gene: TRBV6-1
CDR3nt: TGTGCCAGCAGTGAAGCGCGGAACAGGGTTAATGAAAAACTGTTTTTT
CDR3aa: CASSEARNRVNEKLFF

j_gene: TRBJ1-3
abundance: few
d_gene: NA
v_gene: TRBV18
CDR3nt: TGTGCCAGCTCACCAGGGTATCCCATATATTTT
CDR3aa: CASSPGYPIYF

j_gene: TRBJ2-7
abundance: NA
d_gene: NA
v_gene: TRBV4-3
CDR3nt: TGCGCCAGCAGCCAAGAACGGGCCTACGAGCAGTACTTC
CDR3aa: CASSQERAYEQYF

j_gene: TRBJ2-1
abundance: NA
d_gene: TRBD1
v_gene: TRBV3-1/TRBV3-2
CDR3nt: TGTGCCAGCAGCCAAGATCTAATGGTAAGGACAGGGAGGAATGAGCAGTTCTTC
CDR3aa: CASSQDLMVRTGRNEQFF

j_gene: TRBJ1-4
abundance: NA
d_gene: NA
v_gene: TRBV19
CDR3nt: TGTGCCAGTAGTTCCCAGGAGGCAACTAATGAAAAACTGTTTTTT
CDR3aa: CASSSQEATNEKLFF

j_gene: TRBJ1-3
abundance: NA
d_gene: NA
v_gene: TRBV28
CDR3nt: TGTGCCAGCAGTTTCAGGGCTGGAAACACCATATATTTT
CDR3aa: CASSFRAGNTIYF

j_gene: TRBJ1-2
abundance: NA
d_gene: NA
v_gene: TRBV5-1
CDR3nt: TGCGCCAGCAGTGGGGGGGAATATGGCTACACCTTC
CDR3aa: CASSGGEYGYTF